This entry lists 16 T cell receptor beta chains sequenced from one sample in a study of CD8 T cells in ankylosing spondylitis. TCRdb itself ran the 5' RACE reads through MiXCR, one entry per CDR3 protein. The repertoire holds 180,000 or so distinct CDR3 sequences, with 11% as singletons. The source material was blood, either unsorted or a sorted T cell fraction (not recorded which). All receptors come from a male donor with ankylosing spondylitis or in good health (not recorded which).

The rearrangement joins TRBV12-2 to TRBJ1-4; whether TRBD1, the table's D call, matches the DNA was not checked. TRBV12-2 is labeled a pseudogene. This CDR3 contains 16 residues. CDR3 region: CASRSVEGGRGEKLFF. CDR3 DNA: TGTGCAAGTCGCTCAGTGGAAGGGGGAAGAGGCGAAAAACTGTTTTTT.

There are many counts of this clonotype. V and J are TRBV5-1 and TRBJ1-4; D may be TRBD1 (5 bases). CDR3 size: 15 residues. Germline CDR1 is SGHRS and CDR2 is YFSETQ. Trimming cost V 4 bases and J 8 bases, with 18 bases left between them. The CDR3 loop reads CASSRGTVEGEKLFF. The DNA of the CDR3 is TGCGCCAGCAGCCGCGGGACGGTGGAGGGAGAAAAACTGTTTTTT.

This clonotype was recorded many times. The chain couples TRBV5-8 to TRBJ1-5; possible D gene TRBD1, 6 bases. CDR3 length: 15 amino acids. The V gene lost 0 bases and the J gene lost 4 bases, with 11 bases spanning the gap. The germline V gene encodes CDR1 SGHTS and CDR2 YDEGEE. In DNA, the CDR3 is TGTGCCAGCAGCTTGGGAGGACAGCATAATCAGCCCCAGCATTTT. It specifies CASSLGGQHNQPQHF.

This clonotype was observed many times. The chain employs TRBV6-5 and TRBJ2-1; D ambiguous. Trimming stripped 2 bases from V and 1 base from J, with 12 bases between. This CDR3 spans 16 amino acids. Germline V gene lookup returns CDR1 MNHEY and CDR2 SVGAGI. In nucleotides, the CDR3 is TGTGCCAGCAGTTACGAGGTAGAAGTTTCCTACAATGAGCAGTTCTTC. Translated: CASSYEVEVSYNEQFF.

This clonotype was detected ten times or more. V and J are TRBV5-6 and TRBJ2-7; D is unclear. Germline CDR1 reads SGHDT; CDR2 reads YYEEEE. V was clipped by 0 bases and J by 2 bases, with 9 bases between them. This CDR3 comprises 14 residues. The CDR3 DNA follows: TGTGCCAGCAGCTTGGTGCAGAAGACCTACGAGCAGTACTTC. This translates into CASSLVQKTYEQYF.

V and J are TRBV3-1 and TRBJ2-7, with a weak D call TRBD2 (6 bases). The V gene lost 2 bases and the J gene lost 5 bases, with 10 bases spanning the gap. The CDR3 loop spans 13 amino acids. Germline CDR1 reads LGHDT; CDR2 reads YNNKEL (reference sequence). CDR3 amino acids: CASSQPGSNEQYF. The CDR3 DNA follows: TGTGCCAGCAGCCAACCCGGGAGCAACGAGCAGTACTTC.

A few counts support this clonotype. The genes are TRBV7-8 and TRBJ2-7; 8 bases align to TRBD2. The germline gives CDR1 SGHVS, CDR2 FQNEAQ. There are 15 residues in the CDR3. The V gene end was trimmed by 1 base and the J gene end by 2 bases; junction bases not matched to a gene: 4. CDR3 in DNA: TGTGCCAGCAGCTTAGGTACGGGAGGGCCCTACGAGCAGTACTTC. It codes for CASSLGTGGPYEQYF.

The J gene is TRBJ2-5, the V gene TRBV10-3, with 8 bases identical to TRBD1. CDR1 and CDR2 (germline): ENHRY, SYGVKD. The V gene end was trimmed by 2 bases and the J gene end by 1 base; junction bases not matched to a gene: 0. The CDR3 is made up of 14 amino acids. DNA of the CDR3: TGTGCCATCAGTGAGACAGGGGGCCAAGAGACCCAGTACTTC. This gives the protein CAISETGGQETQYF.

This clonotype showed up many times. This chain joins TRBV6-1 and TRBJ2-5; 12 bases fit TRBD2. The ends lost 6 bases at V and 5 bases at J; junction bases unmatched: 13. In germline, CDR1 is MNHNS, CDR2 SASEGT. The CDR3 runs to 17 residues. For the CDR3, the DNA is TGTGCCAGCAGCCTTCTTCTAGCGGGGGGGCCGGGGGAGACCCAGTACTTC. It yields the protein CASSLLLAGGPGETQYF.

The chain has TRBV11-2 and TRBJ2-6, with 7 bases matching TRBD1. Germline-derived CDR1 and CDR2 are SGHAT and FQNNGV. V was clipped by 4 bases and J by 0 bases; unmatched bases: 9. The CDR3 loop spans 18 amino acids. CDR3 DNA: TGTGCCAGCAGCTCACCGGGACAGTTAAGCTCTGGGGCCAACGTCCTGACTTTC. Translated: CASSSPGQLSSGANVLTF.

A few counts support this clonotype. The chain has TRBV6-5 and TRBJ2-7; a weak D match, TRBD1 (5 bases). The CDR3 loop spans 14 amino acids. Germline-derived CDR1 and CDR2 are MNHEY and SVGAGI. V was pared by 4 bases and J by 0 bases, with 10 bases between. The CDR3 DNA is TGTGCCAGCAGTTTCAATACAGGCTCCTACGAGCAGTACTTC. It translates to CASSFNTGSYEQYF.

For this clonotype: A much larger clone sits a single nucleotide away, making a read error possible. V and J are TRBV28 and TRBJ2-7, with D unclear. CDR1 and CDR2 from the germline V gene are MDHEN and SYDVKM. The CDR3 totals 12 residues. The CDR3 loop is CASKAKPYEQCF. The CDR3 DNA follows: TGTGCCAGCAAGGCCAAACCCTACGAGCAGTGCTTC. Supplemented by reference TRBV28 and TRBJ2-7, the full variable domain reads DVKVTQSSRYLVKRTGEKVFLECVQDMDHENMFWYRQDPGLGLRLIYFSYDVKMKEKGDIPEGYSVSREKKERFSLILESASTNQTSMYLCASKAKPYEQCFGPGTRLTVT.

DNA of the CDR3: TGTGCCAGCAGTGAATTCGGGCAGGGTATCTTACGCGAGCAGTACTTC. Translated: CASSEFGQGILREQYF. V and J are TRBV2 and TRBJ2-7; a possible D gene is TRBD1 (5 bases). V gave up 2 bases and J gave up 6 bases, with 20 bases separating them. CDR1 and CDR2 from the germline V gene are SNHLY and FYNNEI. The CDR3 loop spans 16 amino acids.

This clonotype was seen more than once but under ten times. This chain uses TRBV11-2 with TRBJ2-3, with 7 bases that match TRBD2. The length of the CDR3 is 16 residues. The V gene's germline CDR1 is SGHAT and CDR2 FQNNGV. The V segment lost 3 bases and the J segment 2 bases; nucleotides outside the gene matches: 8. As DNA, the CDR3 is TGTGCCAGCAGCTTCTACCGCGGGGGAAACACAGATACGCAGTATTTT. Encoded protein: CASSFYRGGNTDTQYF.

This clonotype came up a few times. V and J are TRBV5-1 and TRBJ2-3, with a possible D match to TRBD1 (6 bases). Germline V lookup: CDR1 SGHRS, CDR2 YFSETQ. V was cut by 3 bases and J by 2 bases, with 16 bases left in between. CDR3 length equals 16 residues. CDR3 sequence reads: CASSYFGGRYTDTQYF. The CDR3 coding sequence is TGCGCCAGCAGCTACTTTGGGGGCCGTTACACAGATACGCAGTATTTT.

The chain links TRBV7-9 to TRBJ2-2; D is ambiguous. The CDR3 runs 12 residues. Per germline, CDR1 SEHNR and CDR2 FQNEAQ (reference sequence). Trimming cost V 2 bases and J 7 bases, with 5 bases left between them. The CDR3 DNA reads as TGTGCCAGCAGCTTATTCAACGGGGAGCTGTTTTTT. Translated, it gives CASSLFNGELFF.